This T cell receptor beta chain was sequenced in a study of blood T cell repertoires in COVID-19. Whole-study context: Samples of COVID-19 (acute and convalescent) were obtained from the United States, Italy and Spain. The cDNA or gDNA used as material had been derived from T cells, B-cell-depleted T cells, or PBMCs.

Germline values: CDR1 SEHNR, CDR2 FQNEAQ (reference sequence). The CDR3 has 14 amino acids. The V segment lost 4 bases and the J segment 6 bases; nucleotides outside the gene matches: 5. In the original processing: Estimated nucleated cell counts came from reference gene primer amplification. Repertoires were generated with immunoSEQ multiplex PCR, while TCRdb's copy carries only in-frame clones and drops some. Clonal size and the V and J genes are those of that table, whereas D and trimming came from the DNA. The data show some 70,000 clones, with around 80% seen just once and 13% held by the top ten. Seattle's enrolled individuals joined amid active infection and were then monitored longitudinally.

This TCR came from a man in his fifties or sixties with COVID-19, enrolled during active disease. The J gene is TRBJ2-1, the V gene TRBV7-9; 8 nucleotides line up with TRBD2. The sample taken for sequencing was peripheral blood. The CDR3 DNA is TGTGCCAGCAGCTCGACTAGCGACGGCAATGAGCAGTTCTTC. Amino acids: CASSSTSDGNEQFF. Looking up the rest from reference TRBV7-9 and TRBJ2-1 gives the full variable domain: DTGVSQNPRHKITKRGQNVTFRCDPISEHNRLYWYRQTLGQGPEFLTYFQNEAQLEKSRLLSDRFSAERPKGSFSTLEIQRTEQGDSAMYLCASSSTSDGNEQFFGPGTRLTVL.